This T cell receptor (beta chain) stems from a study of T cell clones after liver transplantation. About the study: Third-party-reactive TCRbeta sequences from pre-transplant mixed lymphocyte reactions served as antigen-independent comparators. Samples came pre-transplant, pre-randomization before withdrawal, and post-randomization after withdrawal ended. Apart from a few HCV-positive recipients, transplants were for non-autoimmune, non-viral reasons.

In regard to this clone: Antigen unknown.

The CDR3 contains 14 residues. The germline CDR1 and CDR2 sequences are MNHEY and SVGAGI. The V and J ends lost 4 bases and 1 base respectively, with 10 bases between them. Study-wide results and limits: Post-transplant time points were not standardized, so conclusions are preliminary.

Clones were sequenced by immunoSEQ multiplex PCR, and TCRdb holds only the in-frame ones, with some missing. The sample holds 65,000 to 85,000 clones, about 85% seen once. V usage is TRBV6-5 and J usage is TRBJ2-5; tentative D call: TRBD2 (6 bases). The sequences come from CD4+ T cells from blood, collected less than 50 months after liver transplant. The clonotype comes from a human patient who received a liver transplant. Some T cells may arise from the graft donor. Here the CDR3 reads CASSSTRGQETQYF. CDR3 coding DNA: TGTGCCAGCAGTTCGACTAGAGGCCAAGAGACCCAGTACTTC.